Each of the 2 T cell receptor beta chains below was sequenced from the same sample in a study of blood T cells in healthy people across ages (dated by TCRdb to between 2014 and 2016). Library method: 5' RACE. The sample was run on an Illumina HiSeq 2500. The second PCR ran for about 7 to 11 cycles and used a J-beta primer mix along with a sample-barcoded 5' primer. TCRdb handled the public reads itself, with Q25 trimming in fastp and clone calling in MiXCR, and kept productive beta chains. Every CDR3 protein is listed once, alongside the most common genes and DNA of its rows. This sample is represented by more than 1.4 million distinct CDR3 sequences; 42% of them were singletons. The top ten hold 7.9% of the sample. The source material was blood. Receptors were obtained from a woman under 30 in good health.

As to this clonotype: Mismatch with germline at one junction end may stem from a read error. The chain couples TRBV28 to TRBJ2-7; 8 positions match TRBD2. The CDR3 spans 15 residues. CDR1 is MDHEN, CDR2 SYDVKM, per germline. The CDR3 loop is CDSSSPGTSLYEQYF. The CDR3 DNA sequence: TGTGACAGCAGCTCGCCCGGGACTAGTCTCTACGAGCAGTACTTC.

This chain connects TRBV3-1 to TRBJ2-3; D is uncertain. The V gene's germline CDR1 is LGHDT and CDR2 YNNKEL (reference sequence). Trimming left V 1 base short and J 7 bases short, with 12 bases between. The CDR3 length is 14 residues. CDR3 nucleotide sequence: TGTGCCAGCAGCCAAGGAGGACGGCGGAATACGCAGTATTTT. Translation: CASSQGGRRNTQYF.